These 29 T cell receptor beta chains share one sample of origin, sequenced in a study of blood T cells in healthy people across ages. Sample-barcoded 5' priming and a J-beta primer mix drove a second PCR of about 6 to 12 cycles. TCRdb processed the 5' RACE reads anew with MiXCR; each CDR3 protein has one entry. The repertoire holds some 1.7 million distinct CDR3 sequences, with roughly 28% as singletons. Source material: blood. These receptors were obtained from a woman under 40 in good health.

The rearrangement links TRBV29-1 to TRBJ1-2; D remains unclear. V lost 1 base and J 8 bases, leaving 17 bases between the germline ends. Per germline, CDR1 SQVTM and CDR2 ANQGSEA. There are 14 residues in the CDR3. This CDR3 is CSVEAQKSGGGYTF. The CDR3 nucleotides are TGCAGCGTTGAAGCCCAAAAATCGGGCGGGGGCTACACCTTC.

The chain recombines TRBV14 with TRBJ2-3; no clear D. Germline loops: CDR1 SGHDN, CDR2 FVKESK. This CDR3 is 13 amino acids long. Trimming stripped 3 bases from V and 5 bases from J, with 9 bases between. The CDR3 loop is CASSHRWGDTQYF. The CDR3 bases are TGTGCCAGCAGCCATCGATGGGGAGATACGCAGTATTTT. Full variable domain (rest looked up from reference TRBV14 and TRBJ2-3): EAGVTQFPSHSVIEKGQTVTLRCDPISGHDNLYWYRRVMGKEIKFLLHFVKESKQDESGMPNNRFLAERTGGTYSTLKVQPAELEDSGVYFCASSHRWGDTQYFGPGTRLTVL.

The chain employs TRBV27 and TRBJ1-2; 10 positions match TRBD1. V was pared by 4 bases and J by 6 bases, with 8 bases of the junction left unmatched. Germline V gene data show CDR1 as MNHEY and CDR2 as SMNVEV (reference sequence). The CDR3 loop spans 15 amino acids. CDR3 sequence reads: CASSSRQGARDGYTF. Written as DNA, the CDR3 is TGTGCCAGCAGTTCCCGACAGGGGGCGCGCGATGGCTACACCTTC.

The chain uses TRBV10-3 and TRBJ1-5; weak D call: TRBD1 (6 bases). V was shortened by 5 bases and J by 1 base, with 6 bases between the two germline ends. CDR3 length equals 13 residues. Germline values: CDR1 ENHRY, CDR2 SYGVKD. The CDR3 loop is CAISTGSNQPQHF. In DNA, the CDR3 is TGTGCCATCAGTACAGGGAGCAATCAGCCCCAGCATTTT.

This clonotype was detected only a few times. The chain combines TRBV7-9 with TRBJ2-1; D unresolved. CDR3 length: 14 amino acids. CDR1 is SEHNR and CDR2 is FQNEAQ in the germline V gene (reference sequence). Trimming shortened V by 3 bases and J by 3 bases, and 9 bases separated the two germline ends. CDR3 sequence reads: CASSFRAVYNEQFF. CDR3 in DNA: TGTGCCAGCAGCTTTCGGGCGGTCTACAATGAGCAGTTCTTC.

This clonotype was detected only a few times. V and J are TRBV4-1 and TRBJ1-5; TRBD1 might be the D (5 bases). V gave up 0 bases and J gave up 1 base, with 7 bases separating them. The germline gives CDR1 MGHRA, CDR2 YSYEKL. The CDR3 has 15 residues. CDR3 amino acids: CASSQDQGSNQPQHF. The CDR3 DNA follows: TGCGCCAGCAGCCAAGATCAGGGCAGCAATCAGCCCCAGCATTTT.

The chain employs TRBV14 and TRBJ2-5, with TRBD2 as a possible D gene (6 bases). The last part of the DNA fits TRBJ2-7 better; the J call may be wrong. Germline CDR1 and CDR2: SGHDN and FVKESK. This CDR3 is 17 amino acids long. CDR3 coding DNA: TGTGCCAGCAGCTCTAGCCCCTGGCGGGGACCCCATAGCGAGCAGTACTTC. It encodes CASSSSPWRGPHSEQYF.

This clonotype was picked up many times. The chain is built from TRBV20-1 and TRBJ2-7; a weak D match, TRBD2 (6 bases). Looked up from germline, CDR1 is DFQATT and CDR2 is SNEGSKA (reference sequence). The CDR3 is 15 amino acids. V was trimmed by 4 bases and J by 2 bases, leaving 18 bases between them. The CDR3 DNA sequence: TGCAGTGCTAAGGTTTGGGATAGCGGAACCTACGAGCAGTACTTC. This encodes CSAKVWDSGTYEQYF.

Regarding this clonotype: The junction does not match germline at one end; this may be a read error. V is TRBV7-9 and J is TRBJ1-4, with a possible D match to TRBD1 (5 bases). The CDR3 consists of 14 residues. The V gene's germline CDR1 is SEHNR and CDR2 FQNEAQ (reference sequence). The CDR3 nucleotides are TGTGCCTGCAGCGACCAGGGTTATAATGAAAAACTGTTTTTT. Its protein is CACSDQGYNEKLFF. Looking up the rest from reference TRBV7-9 and TRBJ1-4 gives the full variable domain: DTGVSQNPRHKITKRGQNVTFRCDPISEHNRLYWYRQTLGQGPEFLTYFQNEAQLEKSRLLSDRFSAERPKGSFSTLEIQRTEQGDSAMYLCACSDQGYNEKLFFGSGTQLSVL.

This clonotype was recorded a few times. The V call is TRBV7-3, the J call TRBJ1-1, with D maybe TRBD1 (5 bases). Germline assignment: CDR1 SGHTA and CDR2 FQGTGA. Trimming removed 1 base at V and 1 base at J, with 10 bases between. The CDR3 is made up of 15 amino acids. This chain's CDR3 is CASSLRHGQNTEAFF. CDR3 DNA sequence: TGTGCCAGCAGCTTAAGGCACGGACAGAACACTGAAGCTTTCTTT.

In this sample, this clonotype turned up a few times. The chain links TRBV3-1 to TRBJ2-7; 8 nucleotides match TRBD2. This CDR3 is built from 16 residues. V trimming: 1 base; J trimming: 2 bases; junction bases outside the gene matches: 7. The germline CDR1 and CDR2 sequences are LGHDT and YNNKEL (reference sequence). The CDR3 DNA reads as TGTGCCAGCAGCCAAGTTCCGGGACTAGGAACCTACGAGCAGTACTTC. Its translation is CASSQVPGLGTYEQYF.

In this sample, this clonotype turned up many times. The chain couples TRBV12-3 or TRBV12-4 to TRBJ2-7; the D gene could be TRBD1 or TRBD2 (7 bases each). The CDR3 has 14 residues. V was shortened by 6 bases and J by 3 bases, with 15 bases between the two germline ends. CDR3 in DNA: TGTGCCAGCAGCAGGGAGGGGGCCATCTACGAGCAGTACTTC. This codes for CASSREGAIYEQYF.

The V gene is TRBV29-1, the J gene TRBJ1-1; D is ambiguous. This CDR3 has 12 residues. Trimming left V 3 bases short and J 2 bases short, with 7 bases between. Germline V gene data show CDR1 as SQVTM and CDR2 as ANQGSEA. Written as DNA, the CDR3 is TGCAGCGTTGATGGGCCTAACACTGAAGCTTTCTTT. It codes for CSVDGPNTEAFF.

The V and J genes are TRBV7-9 and TRBJ2-1; D may correspond to TRBD1 or TRBD2 (5 bases each). The CDR3 runs 13 residues. V lost 11 bases, J lost 5 bases, and 16 bases lay in between. CDR1 is SEHNR and CDR2 is FQNEAQ in the germline V gene (reference sequence). For the CDR3, the DNA is TGTGCCGGGCTCGGGGCAGGCGACAATGAGCAGTTCTTC. Amino acids: CAGLGAGDNEQFF.

The chain uses TRBV20-1 and TRBJ1-2; TRBD1 is a possible D gene (5 bases). V dropped 2 bases and J dropped 0 bases, with 22 bases sitting between them. The CDR3 contains 18 residues. Germline assignment: CDR1 DFQATT and CDR2 SNEGSKA (reference sequence). The CDR3 loop is CSARLREGHAASNYGYTF. In DNA, the CDR3 is TGCAGTGCTAGATTGCGGGAAGGACACGCAGCCTCTAACTATGGCTACACCTTC.

The sample holds many counts of this clonotype. V usage is TRBV12-3 or TRBV12-4 and J usage is TRBJ2-7; D may be TRBD1 (6 bases). The ends were cut back, 4 bases at V and 7 bases at J, with 23 bases in the middle. The CDR3 has 16 residues. This CDR3 reads CASSSHRAQPTLEQYF. The CDR3 DNA sequence: TGTGCCAGCAGTTCCCACAGGGCACAGCCTACGTTGGAGCAGTACTTC.

The rearrangement joins TRBV12-3 or TRBV12-4 to TRBJ1-1, with D unresolved. V gave up 6 bases and J gave up 0 bases, with 11 bases separating them. The CDR3 is 14 amino acids. CDR3 DNA: TGTGCCAGCAGCGCGCCATCCATGAACACTGAAGCTTTCTTT. As protein: CASSAPSMNTEAFF.

The table lists this clonotype with a count of one. V usage is TRBV20-1 and J usage is TRBJ2-3; 11 positions match TRBD1. Germline V gene sequence: CDR1 DFQATT, CDR2 SNEGSKA (reference sequence). Trimming took 5 bases from V and 4 from J; bases not matched to a gene: 5. The CDR3 spans 14 residues. DNA for the CDR3: TGCAGTGCTGGACAGGGGGCGCGACCAGATACGCAGTATTTT. Amino acids: CSAGQGARPDTQYF.

This clonotype was recorded a few times. The genes are TRBV13 and TRBJ2-7, with TRBD2 matching 10 bases. Trimming at V came to 2 bases and at J to 7 bases, leaving 5 bases not matched to a gene. The germline V gene encodes CDR1 PRHDT and CDR2 FYEKMQ (reference sequence). This CDR3 is 14 amino acids long. The CDR3 here is CASSLTSGTEEQYF. The CDR3 DNA reads TGTGCCAGCAGCTTAACTAGCGGGACCGAGGAGCAGTACTTC.

CDR3 in amino acids: CASSRQRSYEQYF. CDR3 coding DNA: TGTGCCAGCAGCCGACAGCGTTCCTACGAGCAGTACTTC. The rearrangement links TRBV5-6 to TRBJ2-7; D is perhaps TRBD1 (5 bases). Trimming removed 4 bases at V and 1 base at J, with 9 bases between. The CDR3 has 13 residues. Germline V CDR1 and CDR2: SGHDT, YYEEEE.

V gene TRBV29-1 combines with J gene TRBJ1-6, with 9 bases aligning to TRBD1. The germline V gene has CDR1 SQVTM and CDR2 ANQGSEA. V gave up 6 bases and J gave up 10 bases; unmatched junction bases: 13. The CDR3 spans 15 residues. The chain's CDR3 is CSVAVSGTGRSPLHF. The DNA of the CDR3 is TGCAGCGTCGCCGTTTCCGGGACAGGGAGGTCACCCCTCCACTTT.

This chain connects TRBV27 to TRBJ1-5; a possible D gene is TRBD1 (6 bases). V was shortened by 5 bases and J by 7 bases, with 15 bases between the two germline ends. Germline CDR1 is MNHEY and CDR2 is SMNVEV (reference sequence). The CDR3 runs 14 residues. CDR3: CASSPKTGEQPQHF. The CDR3 DNA reads as TGTGCCAGCAGTCCAAAGACAGGTGAACAGCCCCAGCATTTT.

In its sample, this clonotype was seen many times. The V and J genes are TRBV7-6 and TRBJ2-7; weak D call: TRBD1 (6 bases). The length of the CDR3 is 21 residues. Germline loops: CDR1 SGHVS, CDR2 FNYEAQ. V lost 5 bases to trimming and J lost 2 bases, with 34 bases between them. CDR3 sequence reads: CASSLRPPSQGVGRLTYEQYF. The CDR3 DNA is TGTGCCAGCAGCCTAAGACCCCCTTCACAGGGTGTGGGTCGTTTGACCTACGAGCAGTACTTC.

Concerning this clonotype itself: Compared with germline, one end of the junction differs, possibly owing to a read error. The CDR3 bases are TGCAGTGCTAGTCCTCGAGCGGAGATACAAGACACCCAGTACTTC. It translates to CSASPRAEIQDTQYF. The chain combines TRBV20-1 with TRBJ2-5; D might be TRBD2 (5 bases). This CDR3 spans 15 amino acids. Germline CDR1 reads DFQATT; CDR2 reads SNEGSKA (reference sequence).

The chain couples TRBV24-1 to TRBJ2-7; D is ambiguous. CDR1 and CDR2 (germline): KGHDR, SFDVKD. CDR3 length equals 12 residues. V lost 4 bases and J 2 bases, leaving 5 bases between the germline ends. In DNA, the CDR3 is TGTGCCACCAGTGAGCGAACCTACGAGCAGTACTTC. Its protein product is CATSERTYEQYF.

In nucleotides, the CDR3 is TGTGCCAGCAGCATAAAGGGGAACACGGCGATGAACACTGAAGCTTTCTTT. Its translation: CASSIKGNTAMNTEAFF. V and J are TRBV12-3 or TRBV12-4 and TRBJ1-1; tentatively, D is TRBD1 (5 bases). The CDR3 runs 17 residues. Trimming shortened V by 6 bases and J by 0 bases, and 20 bases separated the two germline ends.

The rearrangement uses TRBV16 and TRBJ2-4; no firm D call. V was shortened by 0 bases and J by 0 bases, with 6 bases between the two germline ends. This CDR3 has 15 residues. The germline gives CDR1 KGHSY, CDR2 FQNENV. The CDR3 region has the DNA TGTGCCAGCAGCCAATCGGTACTAGCCAAAAACATTCAGTACTTC. This sequence encodes CASSQSVLAKNIQYF.

The rearrangement links TRBV18 to TRBJ1-2; D uncertain. The V gene's germline CDR1 is KGHSH and CDR2 LQKENI. This CDR3 spans 15 amino acids. The V and J ends lost 5 bases and 0 bases respectively, with 13 bases between them. The DNA of the CDR3 is TGTGCCAGCTCATTAAACACAGTAGCTAACTATGGCTACACCTTC. This codes for CASSLNTVANYGYTF.

Concerning this clonotype: At one end, the junction sequence differs from germline, possibly due to a read error. The chain joins TRBV7-3 to TRBJ1-1, with D maybe TRBD1 (6 bases). The length of the CDR3 is 15 residues. Germline lookup yields CDR1 SGHTA and CDR2 FQGTGA. In DNA, the CDR3 is TGTGCCTGCAGCCTACAGGGTGGTATGAACACTGAAGCTTTCTTT. This translates into CACSLQGGMNTEAFF.